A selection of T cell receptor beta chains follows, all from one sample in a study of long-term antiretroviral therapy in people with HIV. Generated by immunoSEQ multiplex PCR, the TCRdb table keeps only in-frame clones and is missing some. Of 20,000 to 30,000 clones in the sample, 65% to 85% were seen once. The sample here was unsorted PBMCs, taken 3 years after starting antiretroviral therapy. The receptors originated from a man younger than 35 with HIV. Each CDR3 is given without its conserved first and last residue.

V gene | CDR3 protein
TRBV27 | ASGFSGANVLT
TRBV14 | ASSSRTGGSRDIQY
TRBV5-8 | ASSLLNLKAF
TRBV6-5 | ASSPTGPAAETQY
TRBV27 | ASSLGGSGEQY
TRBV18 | ASSPQGTNEKLF
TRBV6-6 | ASSRQGTGNQPQH
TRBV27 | ASSLYNLAGGLIGELF
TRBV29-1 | SVEVRGRNTEAF
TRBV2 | ASSKDGLNTEAF
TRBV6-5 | ASRFDAILH
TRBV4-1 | ASSPAPRDNHGYT
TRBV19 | ASSKKGRLAWNEKLF
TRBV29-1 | SGTGANYGYT
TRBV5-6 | ASSLAWDTDEQY